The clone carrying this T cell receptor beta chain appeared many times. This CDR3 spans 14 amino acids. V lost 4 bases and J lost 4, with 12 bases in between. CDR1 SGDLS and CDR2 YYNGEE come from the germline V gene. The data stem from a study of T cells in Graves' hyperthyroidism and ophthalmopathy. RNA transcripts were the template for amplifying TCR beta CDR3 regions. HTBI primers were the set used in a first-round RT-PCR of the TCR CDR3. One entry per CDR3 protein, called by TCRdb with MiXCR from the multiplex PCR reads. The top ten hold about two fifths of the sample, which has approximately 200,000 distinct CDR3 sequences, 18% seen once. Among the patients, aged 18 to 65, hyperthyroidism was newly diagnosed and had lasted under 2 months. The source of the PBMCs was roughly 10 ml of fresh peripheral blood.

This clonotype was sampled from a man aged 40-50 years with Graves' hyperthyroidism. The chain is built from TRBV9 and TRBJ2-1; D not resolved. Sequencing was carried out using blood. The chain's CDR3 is CASSFLAGYNEQFF. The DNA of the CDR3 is TGTGCCAGCAGCTTCTTGGCTGGGTACAATGAGCAGTTCTTC.